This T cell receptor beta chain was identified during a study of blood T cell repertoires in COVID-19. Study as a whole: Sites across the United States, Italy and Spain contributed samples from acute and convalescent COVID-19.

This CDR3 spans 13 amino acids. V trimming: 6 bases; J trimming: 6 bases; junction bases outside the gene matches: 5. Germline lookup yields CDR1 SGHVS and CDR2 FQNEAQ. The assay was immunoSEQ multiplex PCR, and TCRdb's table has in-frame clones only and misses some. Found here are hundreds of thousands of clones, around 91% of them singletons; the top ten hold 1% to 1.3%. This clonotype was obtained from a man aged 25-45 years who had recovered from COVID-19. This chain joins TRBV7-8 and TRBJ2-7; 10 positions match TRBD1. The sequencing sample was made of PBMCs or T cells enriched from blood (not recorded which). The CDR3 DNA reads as TGTGCCAGCAGGGAGGACAGGGGGGGCGAGCAGTACTTC. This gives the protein CASREDRGGEQYF.